This TCR beta chain was found in a study of T cells after yellow fever vaccination. This clonotype was observed a few times. Via MiXCR, TCRdb re-called the 5' RACE reads, giving one row per CDR3 protein. Here the sample spans more than 350,000 distinct CDR3 sequences, approximately 10% being singletons. V trimming: 5 bases; J trimming: 4 bases; junction bases outside the gene matches: 17. Germline CDR1 reads SGHAT; CDR2 reads FQDESV (reference sequence). This CDR3 is 18 amino acids long. The J gene is TRBJ1-2, the V gene TRBV11-1; 9 positions match TRBD1. The input for sequencing was PBMCs, taken on the day of the first yellow fever vaccination. This receptor was obtained from a young man who received the YFV17D yellow fever vaccine. CDR3 nucleotide sequence: TGTGCCAGCAGCCCAAGCCGGGACAGGGTCTCTTGGGGCTATGGCTACACCTTC. Amino acids: CASSPSRDRVSWGYGYTF.